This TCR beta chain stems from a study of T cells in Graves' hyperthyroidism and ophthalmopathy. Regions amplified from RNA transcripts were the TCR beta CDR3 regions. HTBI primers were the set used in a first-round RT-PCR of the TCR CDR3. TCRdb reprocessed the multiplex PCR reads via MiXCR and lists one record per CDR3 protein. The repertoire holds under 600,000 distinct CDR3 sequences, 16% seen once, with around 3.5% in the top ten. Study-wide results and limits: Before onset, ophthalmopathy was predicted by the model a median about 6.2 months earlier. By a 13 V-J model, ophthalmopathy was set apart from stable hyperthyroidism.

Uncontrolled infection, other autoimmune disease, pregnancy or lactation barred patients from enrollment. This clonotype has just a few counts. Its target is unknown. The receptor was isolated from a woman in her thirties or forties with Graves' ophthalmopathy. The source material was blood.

The CDR3 bases are TGTGCCAGCAGTGAGGCAACAAACATTCAGTACTTC. It is translated as CASSEATNIQYF. This chain joins TRBV6-1 and TRBJ2-4; D uncertain. V lost 3 bases, J lost 6 bases, and 6 bases lay in between. Germline-derived CDR1 and CDR2 are MNHNS and SASEGT. The CDR3 sequence is 12 residues long.